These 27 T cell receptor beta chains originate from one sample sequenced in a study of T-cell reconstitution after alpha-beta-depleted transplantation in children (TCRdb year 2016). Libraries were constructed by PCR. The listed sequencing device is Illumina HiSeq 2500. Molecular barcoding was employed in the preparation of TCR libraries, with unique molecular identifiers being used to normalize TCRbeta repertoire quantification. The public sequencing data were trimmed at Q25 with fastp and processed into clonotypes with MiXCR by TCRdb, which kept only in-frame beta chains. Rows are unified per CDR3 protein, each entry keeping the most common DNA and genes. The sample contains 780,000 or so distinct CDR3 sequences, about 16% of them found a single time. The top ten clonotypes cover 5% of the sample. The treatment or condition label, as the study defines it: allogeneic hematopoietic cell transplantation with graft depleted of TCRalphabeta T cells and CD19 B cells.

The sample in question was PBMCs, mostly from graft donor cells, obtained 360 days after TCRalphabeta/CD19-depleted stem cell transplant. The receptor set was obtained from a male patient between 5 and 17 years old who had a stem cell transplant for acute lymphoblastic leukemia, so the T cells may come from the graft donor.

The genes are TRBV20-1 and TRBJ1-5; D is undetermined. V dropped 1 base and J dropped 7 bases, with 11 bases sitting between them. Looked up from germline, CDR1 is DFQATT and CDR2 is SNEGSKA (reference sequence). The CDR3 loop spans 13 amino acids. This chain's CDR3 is CSARVLLRQPQHF. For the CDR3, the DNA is TGCAGTGCTAGAGTTCTGCTCCGGCAGCCCCAGCATTTT.

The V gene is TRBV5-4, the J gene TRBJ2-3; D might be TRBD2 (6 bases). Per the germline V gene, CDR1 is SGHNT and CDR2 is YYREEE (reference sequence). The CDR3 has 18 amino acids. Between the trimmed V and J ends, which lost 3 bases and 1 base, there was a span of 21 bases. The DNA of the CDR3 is TGTGCCAGCAGCTCCTTAGCGGAGAGGGCTCCTGGCACAGATACGCAGTATTTT. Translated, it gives CASSSLAERAPGTDTQYF. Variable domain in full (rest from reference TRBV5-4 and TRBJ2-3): ETGVTQSPTHLIKTRGQQVTLRCSSQSGHNTVSWYQQALGQGPQFIFQYYREEENGRGNFPPRFSGLQFPNYSSELNVNALELDDSALYLCASSSLAERAPGTDTQYFGPGTRLTVL.

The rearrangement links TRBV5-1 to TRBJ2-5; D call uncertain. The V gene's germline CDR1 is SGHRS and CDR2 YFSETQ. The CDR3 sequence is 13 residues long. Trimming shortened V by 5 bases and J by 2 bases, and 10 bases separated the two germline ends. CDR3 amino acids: CASSFPLQETQYF. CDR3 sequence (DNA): TGCGCCAGCAGTTTCCCGCTTCAAGAGACCCAGTACTTC.

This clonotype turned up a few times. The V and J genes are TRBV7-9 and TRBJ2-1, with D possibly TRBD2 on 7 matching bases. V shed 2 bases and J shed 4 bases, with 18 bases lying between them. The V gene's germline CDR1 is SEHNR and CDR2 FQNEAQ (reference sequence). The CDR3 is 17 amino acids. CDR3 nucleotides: TGTGCCAGCAGCTTACCCCGTACGGGGGGCCGGTACAATGAGCAGTTCTTC. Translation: CASSLPRTGGRYNEQFF.

For the CDR3, the DNA is TGCGCCAGCAGCAACAGCTCTAGCACAGATACGCAGTATTTT. Translation gives CASSNSSSTDTQYF. The chain employs TRBV5-1 and TRBJ2-3; D remains unclear. Germline CDR1 and CDR2: SGHRS and YFSETQ. V was pared by 4 bases and J by 0 bases, with 9 bases between. The CDR3 contains 14 residues.

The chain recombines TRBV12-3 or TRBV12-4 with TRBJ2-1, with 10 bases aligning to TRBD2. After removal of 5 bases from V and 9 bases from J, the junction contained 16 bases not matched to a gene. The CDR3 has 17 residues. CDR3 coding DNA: TGTGCCAGCAGTCCCGCGACGGGGCTAGCGGGGGAAGGTGAGCAGTTCTTC. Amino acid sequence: CASSPATGLAGEGEQFF.

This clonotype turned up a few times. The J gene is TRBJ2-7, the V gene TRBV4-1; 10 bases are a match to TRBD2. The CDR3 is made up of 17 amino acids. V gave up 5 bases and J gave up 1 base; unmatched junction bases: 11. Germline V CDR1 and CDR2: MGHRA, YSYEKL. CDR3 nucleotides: TGCGCCAGCAGCTTCCGCCTTAGCGGGAGGCCTTCCTACGAGCAGTACTTC. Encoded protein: CASSFRLSGRPSYEQYF.

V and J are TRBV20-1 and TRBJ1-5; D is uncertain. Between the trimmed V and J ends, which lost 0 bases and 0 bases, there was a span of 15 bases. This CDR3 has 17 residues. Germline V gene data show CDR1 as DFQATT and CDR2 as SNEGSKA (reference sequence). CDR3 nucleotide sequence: TGCAGTGCTAGAGATCCCTTGGTTCACGCTAGCAATCAGCCCCAGCATTTT. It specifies CSARDPLVHASNQPQHF.

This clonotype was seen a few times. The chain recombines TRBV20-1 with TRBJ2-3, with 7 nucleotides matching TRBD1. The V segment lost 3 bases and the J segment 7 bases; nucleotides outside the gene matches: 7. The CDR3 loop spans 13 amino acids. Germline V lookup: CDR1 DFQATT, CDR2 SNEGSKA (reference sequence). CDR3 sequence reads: CSASQDRTYTQYF. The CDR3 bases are TGCAGTGCTAGTCAGGACAGGACCTATACGCAGTATTTT.

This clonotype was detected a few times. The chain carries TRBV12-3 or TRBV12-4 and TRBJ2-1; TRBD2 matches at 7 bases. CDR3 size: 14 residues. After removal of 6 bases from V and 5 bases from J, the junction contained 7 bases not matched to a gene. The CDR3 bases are TGTGCCAGCAGGGGGGGGAGTGAGAACAATGAGCAGTTCTTC. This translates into CASRGGSENNEQFF.

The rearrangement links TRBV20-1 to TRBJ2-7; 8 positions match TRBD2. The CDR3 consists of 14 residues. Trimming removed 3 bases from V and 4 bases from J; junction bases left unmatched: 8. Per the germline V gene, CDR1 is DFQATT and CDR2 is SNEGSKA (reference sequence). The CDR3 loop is CSASVGRETYEQYF. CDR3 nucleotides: TGCAGTGCTAGCGTCGGGAGGGAAACTTACGAGCAGTACTTC.

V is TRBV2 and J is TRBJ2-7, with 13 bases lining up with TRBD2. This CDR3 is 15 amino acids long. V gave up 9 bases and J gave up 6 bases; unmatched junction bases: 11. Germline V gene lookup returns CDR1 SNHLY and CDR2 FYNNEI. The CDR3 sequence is CARADTSGRAGEQYF. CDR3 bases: TGTGCCAGAGCCGATACTAGCGGGAGGGCCGGCGAGCAGTACTTC. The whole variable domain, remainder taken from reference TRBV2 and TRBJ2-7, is EPEVTQTPSHQVTQMGQEVILRCVPISNHLYFYWYRQILGQKVEFLVSFYNNEISEKSEIFDDQFSVERPDGSNFTLKIRSTKLEDSAMYFCARADTSGRAGEQYFGPGTRLTVT.

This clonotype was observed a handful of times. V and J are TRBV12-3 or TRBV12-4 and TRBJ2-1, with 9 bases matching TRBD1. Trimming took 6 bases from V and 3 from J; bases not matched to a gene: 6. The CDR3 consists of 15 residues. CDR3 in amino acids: CASRLTGGGYNEQFF. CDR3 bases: TGTGCCAGCAGGCTTACAGGGGGCGGCTACAATGAGCAGTTCTTC.

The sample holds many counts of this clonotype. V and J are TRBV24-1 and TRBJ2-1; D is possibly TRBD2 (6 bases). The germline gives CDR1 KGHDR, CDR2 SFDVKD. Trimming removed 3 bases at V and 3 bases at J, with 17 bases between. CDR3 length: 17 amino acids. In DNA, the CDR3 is TGTGCCACCAGTGATCCCCGACTAGACGACCTCTACAATGAGCAGTTCTTC. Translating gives CATSDPRLDDLYNEQFF.

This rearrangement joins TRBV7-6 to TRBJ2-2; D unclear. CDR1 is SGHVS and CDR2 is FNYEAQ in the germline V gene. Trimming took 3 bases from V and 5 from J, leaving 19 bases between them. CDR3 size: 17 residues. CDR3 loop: CASSLNSRERETGELFF. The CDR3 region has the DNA TGTGCCAGCAGCTTGAACTCAAGGGAACGAGAGACCGGGGAGCTGTTTTTT.

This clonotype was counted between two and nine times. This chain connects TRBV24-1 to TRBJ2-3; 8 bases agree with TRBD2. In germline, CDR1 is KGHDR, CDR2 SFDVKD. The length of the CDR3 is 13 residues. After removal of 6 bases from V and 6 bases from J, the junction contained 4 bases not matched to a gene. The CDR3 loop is CATSREGVDTQYF. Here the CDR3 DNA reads TGTGCCACCAGTCGGGAGGGCGTGGATACGCAGTATTTT.

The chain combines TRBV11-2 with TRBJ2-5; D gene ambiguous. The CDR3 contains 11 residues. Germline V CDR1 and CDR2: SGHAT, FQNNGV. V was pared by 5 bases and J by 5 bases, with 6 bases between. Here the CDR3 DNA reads TGTGCCAGCAGCAATGCGGAGACCCAGTACTTC. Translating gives CASSNAETQYF.

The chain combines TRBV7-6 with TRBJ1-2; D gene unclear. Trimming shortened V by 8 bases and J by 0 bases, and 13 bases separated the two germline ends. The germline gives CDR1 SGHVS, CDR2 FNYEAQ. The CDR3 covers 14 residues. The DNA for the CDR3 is TGTGCCAGCGCCCAAGGGCGATCTAACTATGGCTACACCTTC. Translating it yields CASAQGRSNYGYTF.

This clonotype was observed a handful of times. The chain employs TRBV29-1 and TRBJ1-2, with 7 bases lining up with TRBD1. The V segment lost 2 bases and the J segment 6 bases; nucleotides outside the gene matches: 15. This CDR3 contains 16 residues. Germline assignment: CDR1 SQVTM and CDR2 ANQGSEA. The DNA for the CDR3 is TGCAGCGTTGAAAGGCAGGGGGGCCGAGGGAAGGATGGCTACACCTTC. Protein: CSVERQGGRGKDGYTF.

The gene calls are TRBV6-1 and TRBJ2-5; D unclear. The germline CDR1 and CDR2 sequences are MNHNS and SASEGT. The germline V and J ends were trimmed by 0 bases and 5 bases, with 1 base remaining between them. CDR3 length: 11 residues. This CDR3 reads CASSEAETQYF. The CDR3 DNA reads TGTGCCAGCAGTGAAGCGGAGACCCAGTACTTC.

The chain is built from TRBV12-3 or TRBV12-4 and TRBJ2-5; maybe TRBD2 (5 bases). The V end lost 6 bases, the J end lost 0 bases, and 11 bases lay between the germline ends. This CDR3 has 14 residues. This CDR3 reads CASRNRGYQETQYF. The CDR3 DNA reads TGTGCCAGCAGAAATCGCGGGTACCAAGAGACCCAGTACTTC.

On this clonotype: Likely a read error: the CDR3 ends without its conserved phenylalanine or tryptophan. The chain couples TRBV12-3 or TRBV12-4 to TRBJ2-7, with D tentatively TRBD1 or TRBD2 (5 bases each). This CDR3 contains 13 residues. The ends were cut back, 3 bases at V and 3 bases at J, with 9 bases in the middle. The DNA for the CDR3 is TGTGCCAGCAGTTTCAGGGAGCTCTACGAGCAGTACTGC. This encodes CASSFRELYEQYC.

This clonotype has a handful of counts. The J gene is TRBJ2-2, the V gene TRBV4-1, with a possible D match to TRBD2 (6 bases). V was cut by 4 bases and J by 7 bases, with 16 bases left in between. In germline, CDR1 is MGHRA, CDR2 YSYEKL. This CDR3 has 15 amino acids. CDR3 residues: CASSLDYVGFGELFF. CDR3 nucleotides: TGCGCCAGCAGCCTGGACTATGTAGGCTTCGGGGAGCTGTTTTTT.

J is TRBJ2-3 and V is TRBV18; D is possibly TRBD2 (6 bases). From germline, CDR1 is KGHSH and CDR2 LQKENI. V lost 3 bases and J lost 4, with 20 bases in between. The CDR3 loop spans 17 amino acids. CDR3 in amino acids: CASSPDDNGSWADTQYF. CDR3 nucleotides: TGTGCCAGCTCACCGGATGACAACGGGAGCTGGGCAGATACGCAGTATTTT.

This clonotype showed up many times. The CDR3 sequence is CASSLWRAEQFF. The CDR3 DNA is TGTGCCAGCAGTTTATGGAGAGCCGAGCAGTTCTTC. The J gene is TRBJ2-1, the V gene TRBV12-3 or TRBV12-4, with D hard to call. The germline V and J ends were trimmed by 2 bases and 10 bases, with 9 bases remaining between them. This CDR3 spans 12 amino acids.

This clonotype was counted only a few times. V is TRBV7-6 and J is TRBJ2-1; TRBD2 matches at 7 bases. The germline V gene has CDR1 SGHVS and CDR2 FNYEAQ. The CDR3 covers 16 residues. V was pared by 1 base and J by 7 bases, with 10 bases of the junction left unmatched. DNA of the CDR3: TGTGCCAGCAGCTTAGTTGGGGACTACCCGGGGAATGAGCAGTTCTTC. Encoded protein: CASSLVGDYPGNEQFF.

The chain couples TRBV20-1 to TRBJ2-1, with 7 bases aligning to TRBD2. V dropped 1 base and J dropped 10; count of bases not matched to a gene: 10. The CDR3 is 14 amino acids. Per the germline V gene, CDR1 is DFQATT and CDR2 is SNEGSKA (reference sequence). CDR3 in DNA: TGCAGTGCTAGAGCGGGAGCGGGGTTAGGGGAGCAGTTCTTC. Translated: CSARAGAGLGEQFF.